The next 19 T cell receptor beta chains were all read from a single sample in a study of cytomegalovirus exposure and HLA in healthy donors. Both 60 Vbeta primers and 13 Jbeta primers went into the PCR. Some clones are missing from TCRdb's copy, which holds only in-frame ones; the method was immunoSEQ multiplex PCR. The sample lists roughly 100,000 clones, 65% to 80% occurring once. Material: PBMCs. The source is a man aged 45-65 years in good health and CMV-seronegative.

This chain links TRBV6-1 with TRBJ1-5; the D gene is possibly TRBD1 (6 bases). The CDR3 consists of 14 residues. The V end lost 5 bases, the J end lost 6 bases, and 14 bases lay between the germline ends. Germline V gives CDR1 MNHNS, CDR2 SASEGT. The CDR3 region is CASSLDRLGQPQHF. DNA for the CDR3: TGTGCCAGCAGTTTAGACAGGTTGGGTCAGCCCCAGCATTTT.

This clone has only one observation. The V call is TRBV5-4, the J call TRBJ2-3; possible D gene TRBD1, 6 bases. CDR1 is SGHNT, CDR2 YYREEE, per germline (reference sequence). This CDR3 is 16 amino acids long. V shed 7 bases and J shed 0 bases, with 18 bases lying between them. CDR3 in amino acids: CASGTPMGASTDTQYF. CDR3 sequence (DNA): TGTGCCAGCGGGACCCCGATGGGGGCTAGCACAGATACGCAGTATTTT. The full variable domain, in which reference TRBV5-4 and TRBJ2-3 provide the parts outside the CDR3, is ETGVTQSPTHLIKTRGQQVTLRCSSQSGHNTVSWYQQALGQGPQFIFQYYREEENGRGNFPPRFSGLQFPNYSSELNVNALELDDSALYLCASGTPMGASTDTQYFGPGTRLTVL.

The V call is TRBV28, the J call TRBJ2-5; 12 bases fit TRBD2. V lost 3 bases, J lost 4 bases, and 6 bases stayed unmatched. The CDR3 sequence is 16 residues long. The germline V gene has CDR1 MDHEN and CDR2 SYDVKM. CDR3 in amino acids: CASSFLGLAGSETQYF. The CDR3 nucleotides read TGTGCCAGCAGTTTCCTAGGACTAGCGGGATCAGAGACCCAGTACTTC.

This rearrangement joins TRBV28 to TRBJ2-6, with 7 positions matching TRBD1. Germline V CDR1 and CDR2: MDHEN, SYDVKM. CDR3 length equals 16 residues. After removal of 5 bases from V and 2 bases from J, the junction contained 6 bases not matched to a gene. CDR3 sequence reads: CASSADQGAGANVLTF. CDR3 nucleotide sequence: TGTGCCAGCAGTGCGGACCAGGGGGCTGGGGCCAACGTCCTGACTTTC.

The V call is TRBV30, the J call TRBJ1-5, with a weak D call TRBD1 (5 bases). The CDR3 is 14 amino acids. Germline V gene data show CDR1 as GTSNPN and CDR2 as SVGIG (reference sequence). The V end was cut by 1 base, the J end by 7 bases, with 14 bases between. For the CDR3, the DNA is TGTGCCTGGAGTGAGGGGCAGTTTTTGCAGCCCCAGCATTTT. Its protein product is CAWSEGQFLQPQHF.

The chain carries TRBV19 and TRBJ1-4; TRBD1 might be the D (5 bases). The CDR3 extends over 11 amino acids. Germline V gene sequence: CDR1 LNHDA, CDR2 SQIVND (reference sequence). The CDR3 sequence is CATGLGEKLFF. The CDR3 DNA reads TGTGCTACAGGATTGGGCGAAAAACTGTTTTTT.

V gene TRBV20-1 combines with J gene TRBJ2-5; D remains unclear. This CDR3 region has 11 residues. Germline CDR1 and CDR2: DFQATT and SNEGSKA (reference sequence). CDR3 DNA: TGCACTCCCGAGTTCCAAGAGACCCAGTACTTC. The encoded protein is CTPEFQETQYF.

This clone was seen only a few times. This chain connects TRBV5-6 to TRBJ1-1, with 7 bases matching TRBD1. Germline V gene lookup returns CDR1 SGHDT and CDR2 YYEEEE. There are 17 residues in the CDR3. J lost 2 bases, V lost 3 bases, and 13 bases had no gene match. CDR3 in DNA: TGTGCCAGCAGCTGGCTTACAGGGGCCATCCTTAACACTGAAGCTTTCTTT. The encoded protein is CASSWLTGAILNTEAFF. The full variable domain, its missing parts supplied by reference TRBV5-6 and TRBJ1-1, is DAGVTQSPTHLIKTRGQQVTLRCSPKSGHDTVSWYQQALGQGPQFIFQYYEEEERQRGNFPDRFSGHQFPNYSSELNVNALLLGDSALYLCASSWLTGAILNTEAFFGQGTRLTVV.

The chain uses TRBV10-3 and TRBJ1-1; a possible D gene is TRBD1 (5 bases). The CDR3 runs 13 residues. Per germline, CDR1 ENHRY and CDR2 SYGVKD. The V end was cut by 5 bases, the J end by 7 bases, with 14 bases between. In nucleotides, the CDR3 is TGTGCCATCAGTAAACAGGACGGTGTTGAAGCTTTCTTT. Its translation: CAISKQDGVEAFF.

The genes are TRBV7-6 and TRBJ2-7; D unclear. In germline, CDR1 is SGHVS, CDR2 FNYEAQ. V lost 5 bases and J 6 bases, leaving 8 bases between the germline ends. The CDR3 spans 11 residues. CDR3 sequence (DNA): TGTGCCAGCAGCAACCAGCGCGAGCAGTACTTC. The encoded protein is CASSNQREQYF.

The chain carries TRBV18 and TRBJ2-1, with 7 bases matching TRBD1. CDR1 and CDR2 (germline): KGHSH, LQKENI. V was pared by 2 bases and J by 5 bases, with 3 bases of the junction left unmatched. The CDR3 is 14 amino acids. The CDR3 coding sequence is TGTGCCAGCTCACCAAACGACAGGGACAATGAGCAGTTCTTC. It translates to CASSPNDRDNEQFF.

The chain carries TRBV27 and TRBJ2-5, with TRBD1 as a possible D gene (6 bases). The J call may be incorrect, as the DNA end agrees better with TRBJ2-7. CDR3 size: 13 residues. Per germline, CDR1 MNHEY and CDR2 SMNVEV (reference sequence). The CDR3 bases are TGTGCCAGCAGCCGGGACACGGCCTACGAGCAGTACTTC. Residues: CASSRDTAYEQYF.

This clone was seen a handful of times. The chain has TRBV5-4 and TRBJ2-6; no reliable D call. The CDR3 extends over 15 amino acids. V lost 0 bases to trimming and J lost 0 bases, with 4 bases between them. Germline CDR1 reads SGHNT; CDR2 reads YYREEE (reference sequence). The CDR3 region has the DNA TGTGCCAGCAGCTTGGGGAGCTCTGGGGCCAACGTCCTGACTTTC. This gives the protein CASSLGSSGANVLTF.

This clone was recorded a few times. The chain recombines TRBV5-6 with TRBJ1-4; 7 bases are a match to TRBD1. Germline CDR1 is SGHDT and CDR2 is YYEEEE. Trimming took 4 bases from V and 10 from J; bases not matched to a gene: 13. The CDR3 is made up of 15 amino acids. CDR3 amino acids: CASSPPQGSSGKLFF. Here the CDR3 DNA reads TGTGCCAGCAGCCCCCCACAGGGGAGCTCTGGAAAACTGTTTTTT. Full variable domain (outside the CDR3, taken from reference TRBV5-6 and TRBJ1-4): DAGVTQSPTHLIKTRGQQVTLRCSPKSGHDTVSWYQQALGQGPQFIFQYYEEEERQRGNFPDRFSGHQFPNYSSELNVNALLLGDSALYLCASSPPQGSSGKLFFGSGTQLSVL.

This clone was seen a handful of times. The chain joins TRBV27 to TRBJ2-1, with TRBD2 matching 8 bases. Trimming at V came to 2 bases and at J to 9 bases, leaving 15 bases not matched to a gene. Germline-derived CDR1 and CDR2 are MNHEY and SMNVEV (reference sequence). This CDR3 is built from 17 residues. The CDR3 sequence: CASSLGSAGGPLAEQFF. DNA of the CDR3: TGTGCCAGCAGTTTAGGTAGTGCGGGGGGCCCCCTTGCTGAGCAGTTCTTC.

The V and J genes are TRBV30 and TRBJ2-3; 15 bases agree with TRBD2. The ends lost 6 bases at V and 8 bases at J; junction bases unmatched: 15. Germline V gene data show CDR1 as GTSNPN and CDR2 as SVGIG (reference sequence). The CDR3 is 17 residues long. For the CDR3, the DNA is TGTGCCTGCCGTTGGGGACTAGCGGGAGGCCGGGGGGGTACGCAGTATTTT. It translates to CACRWGLAGGRGGTQYF. Using reference TRBV30 and TRBJ2-3 for the parts outside the CDR3, the full variable domain is SQTIHQWPATLVQPVGSPLSLECTVEGTSNPNLYWYRQAAGRGLQLLFYSVGIGQISSEVPQNLSASRPQDRQFILSSKKLLLSDSGFYLCACRWGLAGGRGGTQYFGPGTRLTVL.

The V and J genes are TRBV5-6 and TRBJ2-5, with TRBD2 identical over 10 bases. CDR3 size: 16 residues. From germline, CDR1 is SGHDT and CDR2 YYEEEE. J lost 5 bases, V lost 1 base, and 8 bases had no gene match. The CDR3 nucleotides are TGTGCCAGCAGCTTGAGCCTAGCGGGAGCTGGGGAGACCCAGTACTTC. Translation: CASSLSLAGAGETQYF.

This clone has only a few counts. The genes are TRBV6-5 and TRBJ1-3, with TRBD1 matching over 11 bases. The CDR3 has 15 residues. The V segment lost 4 bases and the J segment 8 bases; nucleotides outside the gene matches: 7. CDR1 is MNHEY, CDR2 SVGAGI, per germline. CDR3 coding DNA: TGTGCCAGCAGTTCGGGACAGGGGGTCGCGCACACCATATATTTT. Its protein product is CASSSGQGVAHTIYF.

The chain links TRBV4-2 to TRBJ1-1; no clear D gene. CDR3 size: 15 residues. V was cut by 0 bases and J by 4 bases, with 12 bases left in between. Looked up from germline, CDR1 is LGHNA and CDR2 is YNFKEQ. CDR3 nucleotides: TGTGCCAGCAGCCAAGAAAGTCGGTTTATCACTGAAGCTTTCTTT. Amino acids: CASSQESRFITEAFF.